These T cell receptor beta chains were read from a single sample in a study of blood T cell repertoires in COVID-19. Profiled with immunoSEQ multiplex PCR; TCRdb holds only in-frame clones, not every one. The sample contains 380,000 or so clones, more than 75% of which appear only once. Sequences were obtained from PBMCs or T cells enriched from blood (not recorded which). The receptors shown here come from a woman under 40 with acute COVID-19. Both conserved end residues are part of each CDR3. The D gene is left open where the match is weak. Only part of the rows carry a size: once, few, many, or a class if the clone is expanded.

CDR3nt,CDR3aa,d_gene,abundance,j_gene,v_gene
TGTGCCAGCAGCTTAGCGGGGGGTCAGCCCCAGCATTTT,CASSLAGGQPQHF,NA,NA,TRBJ1-5,TRBV5-6
TGTGCCAGCAGTCACGGACAGGAAAACAATGAGCAGTTCTTC,CASSHGQENNEQFF,TRBD1,NA,TRBJ2-1,TRBV3-1/TRBV3-2
TGTGCCAGCAGCAAGGGGCTTTACGAGCAGTACTTC,CASSKGLYEQYF,NA,NA,TRBJ2-7,TRBV28
TGTGCCAGCAGTGCATCAATCGGGACAGACGACAACACTGAAGCTTTCTTT,CASSASIGTDDNTEAFF,TRBD1,NA,TRBJ1-1,TRBV25-1
TGTGCCAGCAGCTTAGCGGAGTTAAGGCAGGGGCGGGACACCGGGGAGCTGTTTTTT,CASSLAELRQGRDTGELFF,NA,NA,TRBJ2-2,TRBV7-9
TGTGCCAGCAGTTCGCGGCAGCCCGATAATGAAAAACTGTTTTTT,CASSSRQPDNEKLFF,NA,NA,TRBJ1-4,TRBV2
TGTGCCAGCTCCTTTTGGGAGGATACCAGAACCGGAGCCAACGAGCAGTACTTC,CASSFWEDTRTGANEQYF,NA,NA,TRBJ2-7,TRBV18
TGTGCCAGCACCCAACCGTGGCGGGGGTATCAGCCCCAGCATTTT,CASTQPWRGYQPQHF,NA,NA,TRBJ1-5,TRBV28
TGCAGCGTTGTAGCAGGGGCATATGGCTACACCTTC,CSVVAGAYGYTF,NA,NA,TRBJ1-2,TRBV29-1
TGTGCCAGCAAGGGGACAGGGGCTTATAGCAATCAGCCCCAGCATTTT,CASKGTGAYSNQPQHF,TRBD1,once,TRBJ1-5,TRBV2
TGCGCCAGCAGCTTCGGGGGAGACTATGGCTACACCTTC,CASSFGGDYGYTF,NA,NA,TRBJ1-2,TRBV5-1
TGTGCCAGCAGCGCCAGGGGACCTAGCACAGATACGCAGTATTTT,CASSARGPSTDTQYF,NA,NA,TRBJ2-3,TRBV2
TGTGCCAGCAGCCAAGCGTTCCTAGCGGGGCTCGATGAGCAGTTCTTC,CASSQAFLAGLDEQFF,TRBD2,NA,TRBJ2-1,TRBV4-2
TGTGCCAGCAGCGTAGTAGGACAGGGCACTGAAGCTTTCTTT,CASSVVGQGTEAFF,TRBD1,once,TRBJ1-1,TRBV9
TGCAGCGTTGACGGGGGGGCCGTGAACACTGAAGCTTTCTTT,CSVDGGAVNTEAFF,NA,NA,TRBJ1-1,TRBV29-1
TGCAAAACAATCAGTCCGCCGGGACTAGCGGGCAATGAGCAGTTCTTC,CKTISPPGLAGNEQFF,TRBD2,NA,TRBJ2-1,TRBV10-3
TGTGCCAGCAGTTACTCGGGACAGGGGAACCAGCCCCAGCATTTT,CASSYSGQGNQPQHF,TRBD1,NA,TRBJ1-5,TRBV6-5
TGCAGTGCTAGAGATCGAGCCCAGTACTTC,CSARDRAQYF,NA,NA,TRBJ2-5,TRBV20-1
TGTGCCAGCAGCTTGTCACTCGGAGGGAGCACCGGGGAGCTGTTTTTT,CASSLSLGGSTGELFF,NA,NA,TRBJ2-2,TRBV7-8
TGCGCCAGCAGGGAACCCGGGACTAGCTCCTACAATGAGCAGTTCTTC,CASREPGTSSYNEQFF,TRBD2,NA,TRBJ2-1,TRBV5-1
TGTGCCAGCAGCTTCCTTAGGAACACTGAAGCTTTCTTT,CASSFLRNTEAFF,NA,once,TRBJ1-1,TRBV5-8
TGTGCCAGCAGCTTGGACAGGAATGGCTACACCTTC,CASSLDRNGYTF,TRBD1,NA,TRBJ1-2,TRBV7-2
TGTGCCAGCAGCTTAGATAGTCAAACCTATGGCTACACCTTC,CASSLDSQTYGYTF,NA,NA,TRBJ1-2,TRBV7-2
TGTGCCAGCAGCGGAGCAGGGACACCCTATGGCTACACCTTC,CASSGAGTPYGYTF,NA,NA,TRBJ1-2,TRBV9
TGTGCCAGCTCACCGCCGGGACAGGGTTTGGGCACTGAAGCTTTCTTT,CASSPPGQGLGTEAFF,TRBD1,NA,TRBJ1-1,TRBV18
TGTGCCAGCAGTTCCACTACAGGGACCTACGAGCAGTACTTC,CASSSTTGTYEQYF,NA,NA,TRBJ2-7,TRBV27
TGCGCCAGCAGCTTCGAGGAAGAGACCCAGTACTTC,CASSFEEETQYF,NA,few,TRBJ2-5,TRBV5-1
TGTGCCAGCTCACCGGGACAGGGTAGATACGAGCAGTACTTC,CASSPGQGRYEQYF,TRBD1,once,TRBJ2-7,TRBV18
TGTGCCACCAGTGATCTGACGGGGGAGGAGTCTAGCACAGATACGCAGTATTTT,CATSDLTGEESSTDTQYF,NA,NA,TRBJ2-3,TRBV24-1
TGTGCCAGCAGCCCGGACGGGGGGCTTTACAATGAGCAGTTCTTC,CASSPDGGLYNEQFF,NA,few,TRBJ2-1,TRBV5-8
TGCGCCAGCAGCCAAGTCATCACTATAAACACTGAAGCTTTCTTT,CASSQVITINTEAFF,NA,NA,TRBJ1-1,TRBV4-1
TGTGCCACCAGCAGAGTTGACAGGGTCTCTGAAGCTTTCTTT,CATSRVDRVSEAFF,TRBD1,NA,TRBJ1-1,TRBV15
TGTGCCAGCAGCTTAGGCCCTGCAGGGTCGGGCACTGAAGCTTTCTTT,CASSLGPAGSGTEAFF,NA,NA,TRBJ1-1,TRBV7-2
TGTGCCAGCAGCCAAGCCCCGGGGGGATTATCCTATGGCTACACCTTC,CASSQAPGGLSYGYTF,NA,few,TRBJ1-2,TRBV4-2
TGTGCCACCAGTGATTCGGGACAGGGGAGAAACACCATATATTTT,CATSDSGQGRNTIYF,TRBD1,NA,TRBJ1-3,TRBV24-1
TGCGCCAGCAGTGACTTGGGGGCTTATAATTCACCCCTCCACTTT,CASSDLGAYNSPLHF,NA,NA,TRBJ1-6,TRBV10-2
TGCGCCAGCAGCCCACGGCGGGAAGGGATAGCGAGCGGGGAGCTGTTTTTT,CASSPRREGIASGELFF,NA,NA,TRBJ2-2,TRBV4-1
TGTGCCATCAGTGAGAACAGGGAGGGAGGCTACACCTTC,CAISENREGGYTF,NA,NA,TRBJ1-2,TRBV10-3
TGCGCCAGCAGCCGGCTACAGGGATCGAACACTGAAGCTTTCTTT,CASSRLQGSNTEAFF,NA,NA,TRBJ1-1,TRBV5-1
TGTGCCAGCAGGTATACCGGGGAGCTGTTTTTT,CASRYTGELFF,NA,NA,TRBJ2-2,TRBV28
TGTGCCAGCAGCATTAGTGGGACAGGGGTGGTCGATGAGCAGTTCTTC,CASSISGTGVVDEQFF,TRBD1,NA,TRBJ2-1,TRBV9
TGTGCCAGCAGCCCTTGGGCCGTAAGGACCGGGGAGCTGTTTTTT,CASSPWAVRTGELFF,NA,NA,TRBJ2-2,TRBV14
TGTGCCAGTAGTACTACTTGGGCAGGGGGCGCAGATACGCAGTATTTT,CASSTTWAGGADTQYF,TRBD1,NA,TRBJ2-3,TRBV19
TGTGCCAGCAGCCCTCTTGGGCAGAGGAACACCGGGGAGCTGTTTTTT,CASSPLGQRNTGELFF,NA,NA,TRBJ2-2,TRBV7-2
TGCGCCAGCAGCTTGGAGCAAGCGGGGAGCTCCTACGAGCAGTACTTC,CASSLEQAGSSYEQYF,TRBD2,once,TRBJ2-7,TRBV5-1
TGTGCCAGCAGCGAGACAGGGGACATTGGCTATGGCTACACCTTC,CASSETGDIGYGYTF,TRBD1,NA,TRBJ1-2,TRBV2
TGCGCCAGCAGCACCTCTACAGGGGGCTACACCTTC,CASSTSTGGYTF,NA,NA,TRBJ1-2,TRBV5-1
TGTGCCAGCAGTGAAGGGGACAGCGGTGTATTAGGGTTCTTC,CASSEGDSGVLGFF,TRBD1,few,TRBJ2-1,TRBV6-1
TGTGCCAGTAGTATTGTTTGGGCCGGGACAGGGAACACTGAAGCTTTCTTT,CASSIVWAGTGNTEAFF,TRBD1,NA,TRBJ1-1,TRBV19
TGTGCCAGCAGCCCCCGGACAGGGGGGGTTGGAAAACTGTTTTTT,CASSPRTGGVGKLFF,TRBD1,few,TRBJ1-4,TRBV14
TGTGCCAGCAGCTTAGTAGGGGAGGCTAATGAAAAACTGTTTTTT,CASSLVGEANEKLFF,NA,NA,TRBJ1-4,TRBV11-2
TGTGCCATGAGGGGGGACAGCTTGAACACTGAAGCTTTCTTT,CAMRGDSLNTEAFF,TRBD1,NA,TRBJ1-1,TRBV10-3
TGCAGCGTTGAAGATCCTGGAGTAGCCCGAAATGAGCAGTTCTTC,CSVEDPGVARNEQFF,NA,NA,TRBJ2-1,TRBV29-1
TGTGCCAGCAGTCCCCCCCTTGACAGAATATTTAGCAATCAGCCCCAGCATTTT,CASSPPLDRIFSNQPQHF,NA,few,TRBJ1-5,TRBV14
TGTGCCAGCAGCCCAGGGACTTCCTTATATTTT,CASSPGTSLYF,NA,NA,TRBJ1-3,TRBV3-1/TRBV3-2
TGCGCCAGCAGCCAGCAGTACCGGGACAGGGTGGGTGAAGCTTTCTTT,CASSQQYRDRVGEAFF,TRBD1,NA,TRBJ1-1,TRBV4-1
TGCGCCAGCAGCCAAGGTACGGGGAAGGGTAGTAGCAATCAGCCCCAGCATTTT,CASSQGTGKGSSNQPQHF,NA,few,TRBJ1-5,TRBV4-1
TGTGCCAGCAGCCTAGAAACACCCTCTGGGGCCAACGTCCTGACTTTC,CASSLETPSGANVLTF,NA,NA,TRBJ2-6,TRBV3-1/TRBV3-2
TGTGCCAGCAGTAGGACAGGGCTGGGTGAGCAGTTCTTC,CASSRTGLGEQFF,TRBD1,NA,TRBJ2-1,TRBV12-3/TRBV12-4
TGCGCCAGCAGTCAATCAGTCAGGACACCTAGCAATCAGCCCCAGCATTTT,CASSQSVRTPSNQPQHF,NA,NA,TRBJ1-5,TRBV23-1